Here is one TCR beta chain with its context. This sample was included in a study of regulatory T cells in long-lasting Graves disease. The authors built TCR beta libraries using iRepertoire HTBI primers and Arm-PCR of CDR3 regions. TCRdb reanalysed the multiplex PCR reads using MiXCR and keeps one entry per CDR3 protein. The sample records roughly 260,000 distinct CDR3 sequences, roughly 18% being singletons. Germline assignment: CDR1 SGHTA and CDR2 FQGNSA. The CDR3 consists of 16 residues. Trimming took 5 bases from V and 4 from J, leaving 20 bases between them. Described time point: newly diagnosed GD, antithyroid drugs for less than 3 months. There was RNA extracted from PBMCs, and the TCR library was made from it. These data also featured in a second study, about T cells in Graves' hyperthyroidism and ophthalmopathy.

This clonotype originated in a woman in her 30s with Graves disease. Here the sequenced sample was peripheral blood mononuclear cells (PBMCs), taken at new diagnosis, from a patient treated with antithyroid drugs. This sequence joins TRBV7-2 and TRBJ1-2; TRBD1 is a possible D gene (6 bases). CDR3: CASSPSRQGQVYGYTF. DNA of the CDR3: TGTGCCAGCAGCCCTAGCCGCCAGGGGCAGGTCTATGGCTACACCTTC.